The 27 T cell receptor beta chains given below trace back to one sample, sequenced in a study of PD-1 blockade in classical Hodgkin lymphoma. The repertoire was sequenced with immunoSEQ multiplex PCR; TCRdb's copy has only in-frame clones and lacks some. The profile shows about 21,000 clones, about two thirds of them singletons. Brentuximab vedotin exposure varied, and every patient relapsed after autologous stem cell transplantation. This sample comprised peripheral blood mononuclear cells (PBMCs), obtained at baseline. These TCRs come from a human donor with classical Hodgkin lymphoma.

This sequence joins TRBV28 and TRBJ2-1, with 8 bases aligning to TRBD1. The V segment lost 1 base and the J segment 7 bases; nucleotides outside the gene matches: 6. The CDR3 totals 15 residues. Germline V gene data show CDR1 as MDHEN and CDR2 as SYDVKM. Here the CDR3 reads CASSLFGQGQNEQFF. The CDR3, as DNA: TGTGCCAGCAGTTTATTTGGACAGGGCCAAAATGAGCAGTTCTTC.

V is TRBV7-2 and J is TRBJ2-5; possible D gene TRBD2, 6 bases. V was cut by 0 bases and J by 5 bases, with 13 bases left in between. CDR1 and CDR2 (germline): SGHTA, FQGNSA. The CDR3 covers 15 residues. CDR3 protein: CASSLAGGLMETQYF. The CDR3 region has the DNA TGTGCCAGCAGCTTAGCGGGGGGACTTATGGAGACCCAGTACTTC.

V is TRBV19 and J is TRBJ2-1, with D possibly matching TRBD2 (6 bases). Trimming took off 0 bases at V and 8 bases at J, with 8 bases between the two ends. The CDR3 runs to 13 residues. CDR1 is LNHDA and CDR2 is SQIVND in the germline V gene (reference sequence). As DNA, the CDR3 is TGTGCCAGTAGTATAGAGGGGGGTTATGAGCAGTTCTTC. It specifies CASSIEGGYEQFF.

V is TRBV7-9 and J is TRBJ2-7, with D hard to call. Deletions cut 1 base from V and 7 bases from J, with 5 bases between. The CDR3 length is 11 residues. Germline CDR1 SEHNR, CDR2 FQNEAQ (reference sequence). CDR3 amino acids: CASSLDREQYF. The CDR3 DNA follows: TGTGCCAGCAGCTTAGACAGAGAGCAGTACTTC.

This clone appeared a single time. Sequence at one end of the junction differs from germline and may be a read error. This chain links TRBV6-6 with TRBJ2-7; no definite D call. The CDR3 length is 14 residues. Germline V gene data show CDR1 as MNHNY and CDR2 as SVGAGI (reference sequence). The CDR3 loop reads CASSDSNGTYEQYF. The DNA for the CDR3 is TGTGCCAGCAGTGACTCGAACGGTACCTACGAGCAGTACTTC.

The rearrangement uses TRBV27 and TRBJ2-3, with 16 bases fitting TRBD2. The junction had 6 bases not matched to a gene; V was cut back by 10 bases and J by 5 bases. The CDR3 has 15 residues. Germline-derived CDR1 and CDR2 are MNHEY and SMNVEV (reference sequence). The CDR3 region is CATAGTSGGGDTQYF. In DNA, the CDR3 is TGTGCCACCGCAGGGACTAGCGGGGGGGGAGATACGCAGTATTTT.

This clone showed up just once. The J gene is TRBJ2-2, the V gene TRBV9; D is uncertain. Trimming removed 4 bases from V and 1 base from J, with 8 bases in between. The CDR3 loop spans 14 amino acids. The V gene's germline CDR1 is SGDLS and CDR2 YYNGEE. The CDR3 DNA is TGTGCCAGCAGCTCCCAAGGGAACACCGGGGAGCTGTTTTTT. Protein product: CASSSQGNTGELFF. Supplemented by reference TRBV9 and TRBJ2-2, the full variable domain reads DSGVTQTPKHLITATGQRVTLRCSPRSGDLSVYWYQQSLDQGLQFLIQYYNGEERAKGNILERFSAQQFPDLHSELNLSSLELGDSALYFCASSSQGNTGELFFGEGSRLTVL.

The rearrangement links TRBV6-5 to TRBJ2-7, with D perhaps matching TRBD2 (6 bases). The CDR3 is 15 residues long. Germline V gene lookup returns CDR1 MNHEY and CDR2 SVGAGI. V gave up 6 bases and J gave up 5 bases, with 20 bases separating them. The CDR3 loop reads CASRPFPGLYNEQYF. The CDR3 DNA is TGTGCCAGCAGACCCTTCCCGGGACTTTACAACGAGCAGTACTTC.

The chain recombines TRBV7-2 with TRBJ2-1; 9 nucleotides line up with TRBD1. Germline V lookup: CDR1 SGHTA, CDR2 FQGNSA. This CDR3 is built from 16 residues. After removal of 5 bases from V and 9 bases from J, the junction contained 14 bases not matched to a gene. CDR3 in amino acids: CASSLFAGTGYGEQFF. The DNA for the CDR3 is TGTGCCAGCAGCCTCTTCGCAGGGACAGGGTACGGTGAGCAGTTCTTC.

The rearrangement links TRBV6-6 to TRBJ2-7; D perhaps matches TRBD2 (5 bases). Between the trimmed V and J ends, which lost 5 bases and 7 bases, there was a span of 9 bases. The CDR3 consists of 11 residues. Germline CDR1 is MNHNY and CDR2 is SVGAGI (reference sequence). The CDR3 region is CASSQTGEQYF. CDR3 DNA: TGTGCCAGCAGTCAGACGGGGGAGCAGTACTTC.

This chain joins TRBV30 and TRBJ2-7, with TRBD1 identical over 8 bases. The ends lost 7 bases at V and 2 bases at J; junction bases unmatched: 13. This CDR3 region has 15 residues. Germline assignment: CDR1 GTSNPN and CDR2 SVGIG (reference sequence). The CDR3 coding sequence is TGTGCCTCGAACCAGGGGGCAGGTCGAACCTACGAGCAGTACTTC. It specifies CASNQGAGRTYEQYF.

As regards this clone: The sample carries other DNA sequences with the same CDR3. The V gene is TRBV4-3, the J gene TRBJ2-3; 9 nucleotides match TRBD2. CDR3 size: 17 residues. Germline-derived CDR1 and CDR2 are LGHNA and YSLEER. V shed 0 bases, J shed 2 bases, and the junction held 6 bases outside the gene matches. The DNA of the CDR3 is TGCGCCAGCAGCCAAGAGGGGCTAGCGGGATTCACAGATACGCAGTATTTT. Protein sequence: CASSQEGLAGFTDTQYF.

CDR3 residues: CATSSLQYEQYF. CDR3 bases: TGTGCCACCAGCTCGCTTCAATACGAGCAGTACTTC. This chain connects TRBV15 to TRBJ2-7; D is undetermined. CDR3 length equals 12 residues. Germline V gene lookup returns CDR1 LNHNV and CDR2 YYDKDF (reference sequence). Trimming cost V 5 bases and J 4 bases, with 9 bases left between them.

The chain joins TRBV10-3 to TRBJ2-2, with TRBD1 matching 7 bases. The CDR3 extends over 18 amino acids. Germline V gene data show CDR1 as ENHRY and CDR2 as SYGVKD. Germline trimming cut 5 bases from V and 6 bases from J; bases unmatched to any gene: 18. This CDR3 reads CAISLDRPWASFAGELFF. In nucleotides, the CDR3 is TGTGCCATCAGTCTGGACAGGCCCTGGGCTAGTTTCGCCGGGGAGCTGTTTTTT.

V gene TRBV4-1 combines with J gene TRBJ2-7, with 9 nucleotides matching TRBD1. Germline trimming cut 3 bases from V and 3 bases from J; bases unmatched to any gene: 12. Germline V gene lookup returns CDR1 MGHRA and CDR2 YSYEKL. The CDR3 length is 17 residues. In DNA, the CDR3 is TGCGCCAGCAGCCAGTTTTTTGCCGGGACAGGGAACTACGAGCAGTACTTC. It codes for CASSQFFAGTGNYEQYF.

This clone was seen a handful of times. The chain is built from TRBV2 and TRBJ2-5, with D hard to call. The germline CDR1 and CDR2 sequences are SNHLY and FYNNEI. V was cut by 3 bases and J by 7 bases, with 12 bases left in between. There are 13 residues in the CDR3. CDR3 protein: CASSDSRRRTQYF. In DNA, the CDR3 is TGTGCCAGCAGTGACTCCCGTAGAAGGACCCAGTACTTC.

The gene calls are TRBV6-5 and TRBJ2-2; D unclear. From germline, CDR1 is MNHEY and CDR2 SVGAGI. With 1 base removed from V and 3 bases from J, the gap between germline ends came to 9 bases. The CDR3 consists of 15 residues. The CDR3 loop reads CASSYLATYTGELFF. DNA for the CDR3: TGTGCCAGCAGTTACTTGGCGACGTACACCGGGGAGCTGTTTTTT.

Concerning this clone: This same CDR3 is encoded by further DNA sequences in the sample. V and J are TRBV7-2 and TRBJ2-7, with D maybe TRBD1 (6 bases). The CDR3 covers 15 residues. Trimming cost V 3 bases and J 0 bases, with 12 bases left between them. Germline V gene data show CDR1 as SGHTA and CDR2 as FQGNSA. In DNA form, the CDR3 reads TGTGCCAGCAGCTTGGGCAGGGGTAGCTCCTACGAGCAGTACTTC. Amino acid sequence: CASSLGRGSSYEQYF.

J is TRBJ2-5 and V is TRBV4-1; no firm D call. This CDR3 contains 16 residues. Trimming removed 1 base at V and 4 bases at J, with 16 bases between. CDR1 MGHRA and CDR2 YSYEKL come from the germline V gene. The CDR3 bases are TGCGCCAGCAGCCAAGTAAATCTCGGCTTTTCAGAGACCCAGTACTTC. This gives the protein CASSQVNLGFSETQYF.

This clone was counted a single time. This chain links TRBV28 with TRBJ2-6; possibly TRBD2 for D (7 bases). Germline CDR1 and CDR2: MDHEN and SYDVKM. V was clipped by 3 bases and J by 2 bases, with 8 bases between them. This CDR3 contains 15 residues. Here the CDR3 reads CASSLRGPGANVLTF. The CDR3 region has the DNA TGTGCCAGCAGTTTGCGGGGGCCTGGGGCCAACGTCCTGACTTTC.

In this sample, this clone turned up a few times. The V and J genes are TRBV20-1 and TRBJ2-7; D tentatively fits TRBD1 or TRBD2 (6 bases each). The ends were cut back, 5 bases at V and 6 bases at J, with 11 bases in the middle. This CDR3 spans 11 amino acids. The germline gives CDR1 DFQATT, CDR2 SNEGSKA (reference sequence). The CDR3, as DNA: TGCAGTGCTCTAGGGGGGCCCGAGCAGTACTTC. It is translated as CSALGGPEQYF.

V is TRBV19 and J is TRBJ2-5, with TRBD2 matching over 7 bases. Germline V gene lookup returns CDR1 LNHDA and CDR2 SQIVND (reference sequence). V was pared by 0 bases and J by 4 bases, with 8 bases of the junction left unmatched. The CDR3 consists of 16 residues. In DNA form, the CDR3 reads TGTGCCAGTAGTATAGAAGGAGGGAGGGCCCCAGAGACCCAGTACTTC. This gives the protein CASSIEGGRAPETQYF.

In its sample, this clone was seen once. The chain employs TRBV5-1 and TRBJ2-3; 12 nucleotides align to TRBD2. The germline CDR1 and CDR2 sequences are SGHRS and YFSETQ. V was pared by 4 bases and J by 2 bases, with 11 bases of the junction left unmatched. The CDR3 is 18 residues long. The DNA of the CDR3 is TGCGCCAGCAGCCCGGGACTAGCGGGCTCCTCCCACACAGATACGCAGTATTTT. This translates into CASSPGLAGSSHTDTQYF.

The rearrangement joins TRBV5-5 to TRBJ2-7; D is possibly TRBD2 (5 bases). From germline, CDR1 is SGHKS and CDR2 YYEKEE (reference sequence). V was pared by 7 bases and J by 0 bases, with 14 bases between. This CDR3 is 14 amino acids long. The CDR3 bases are TGTGCCAGCCGAGGGCCCCGAAGCTCCTACGAGCAGTACTTC. Amino acids: CASRGPRSSYEQYF.

Points on this clone: The same CDR3 can be traced to other DNA sequences in this sample. The chain recombines TRBV18 with TRBJ1-2; a weak D match, TRBD1 (6 bases). This CDR3 spans 13 amino acids. Deletions cut 6 bases from V and 2 bases from J, with 10 bases between. Germline V lookup: CDR1 KGHSH, CDR2 LQKENI. For the CDR3, the DNA is TGTGCCAGCTCCCCTACAGGGAACTATGGCTACACCTTC. It is translated as CASSPTGNYGYTF. Combining the CDR3 with reference TRBV18 and TRBJ1-2 gives the whole variable domain NAGVMQNPRHLVRRRGQEARLRCSPMKGHSHVYWYRQLPEEGLKFMVYLQKENIIDESGMPKERFSAEFPKEGPSILRIQQVVRGDSAAYFCASSPTGNYGYTFGSGTRLTVV.

The chain combines TRBV7-3 with TRBJ2-3; the D gene is possibly TRBD2 (6 bases). The germline V and J ends were trimmed by 5 bases and 1 base, with 16 bases remaining between them. The germline V gene encodes CDR1 SGHTA and CDR2 FQGTGA. The CDR3 runs to 16 residues. The CDR3 is CASSAQSGEGTDTQYF. The CDR3 DNA follows: TGTGCCAGCAGCGCGCAATCGGGGGAGGGCACAGATACGCAGTATTTT.

This rearrangement joins TRBV7-2 to TRBJ2-7, with no clear D. Germline V CDR1 and CDR2: SGHTA, FQGNSA. This CDR3 is 15 amino acids long. V shed 4 bases and J shed 5 bases, with 18 bases lying between them. CDR3 in DNA: TGTGCCAGCAGCTCGGCGGCAACCGGCCTGCACGAGCAGTACTTC. This codes for CASSSAATGLHEQYF. The variable domain in full, with the rest retrieved from reference TRBV7-2 and TRBJ2-7, is GAGVSQSPSNKVTEKGKDVELRCDPISGHTALYWYRQSLGQGLEFLIYFQGNSAPDKSGLPSDRFSAERTGGSVSTLTIQRTQQEDSAVYLCASSSAATGLHEQYFGPGTRLTVT.